The entry below describes one T cell receptor (beta chain). Antigen: not known. At one of its ends the junction is not consistent with the germline gene, which may arise from a read error. Primers included in the PCR were 60 Vbeta and 13 Jbeta primers. Here immunoSEQ multiplex PCR was the method, and the copy in TCRdb shows in-frame clones only, minus some. Here the sample spans roughly 60,000 clones, about four fifths being singletons. Germline CDR1 reads SEHNR; CDR2 reads FQNEAQ (reference sequence). CDR3 length: 16 amino acids. The data were obtained in a study of cytomegalovirus exposure and HLA in healthy donors. Findings and limits, study-wide: Most TCR sequences were rare, but some public TCRs occurred in many donors. Among TCR beta chains of equal frequency, HLA-associated ones were more clonally expanded in a later analysis.

J is TRBJ1-6 and V is TRBV7-9; TRBD1 matches at 8 bases. This sequence was found in a female donor in good health and CMV-seronegative. The sample comprised PBMCs. Here the CDR3 reads CSSSPPDRVKGSPLHF. The CDR3 nucleotides are TGTTCCAGCAGCCCACCGGACAGGGTGAAAGGTTCACCCCTCCACTTT.